This T cell receptor (beta chain) was sequenced for a study of OX40 agonist ivuxolimab in advanced cancers. Study details: Therapy given before enrollment (anti-PD-1, anti-PD-L1 or anti-CTLA-4) was allowed, and around 40% had some. Three patients, one with hepatocellular carcinoma and two with cutaneous melanoma, responded partially.

Sequencing used immunoSEQ multiplex PCR; TCRdb keeps in-frame clones, though not all of them. The repertoire holds approximately 47,000 clones, with about 90% as singletons. Anyone with autoimmune disease history or systemic immunosuppression was excluded. Sampled blood was obtained at baseline, cycle 4 day 1, and cycle 7 day 1. The V end was cut by 5 bases, the J end by 0 bases, with 11 bases between. The germline CDR1 and CDR2 sequences are LGHNA and YSLEER. This CDR3 region has 15 residues. This sample comprised CD4+ or CD8+ T cells sorted from blood, obtained in a trial of the OX40 agonist ivuxolimab. This chain connects TRBV4-3 to TRBJ2-1; no reliable D call. The clonotype was recovered from an adult with an advanced solid tumor such as melanoma, head and neck, liver or kidney cancer. This CDR3 is CASSYDESSYNEQFF. The CDR3 DNA reads as TGCGCCAGCAGCTACGACGAGAGCTCCTACAATGAGCAGTTCTTC.